Listed below are T cell receptor beta chains from one sample, sequenced in a study of cytomegalovirus exposure and HLA in healthy donors. Using immunoSEQ multiplex PCR, the repertoire was profiled, and TCRdb retains in-frame clones only, with some absent. The repertoire consists of about 180,000 clones, with about 87% occurring once and the leading ten covering 1.4%. Sequenced input: PBMCs. The receptors derive from a woman between 25 and 40 years old in good health and CMV-seronegative. The CDR3 runs from the conserved cysteine through the conserved F or W. A D gene is named only where the DNA matches it firmly. Not all rows give a size; the values are once, few, many and, for expanded clones, a class.

v_call,clone_size,j_call,d_call,cdr3_nt,cdr3_aa
TRBV4-2,NA,TRBJ2-2,NA,TGTGCCAGCAGCCAAGATTTGACAACGAACACCGGGGAGCTGTTTTTT,CASSQDLTTNTGELFF
TRBV5-5,NA,TRBJ2-7,TRBD1,TGTGCCAGCAGCCCTGGGCAGGGGGCCTACGAGCAGTACTTC,CASSPGQGAYEQYF
TRBV29-1,few,TRBJ1-2,NA,TGCAGCGCGGCAGGGTTTGTGTTTGGCTACACCTTC,CSAAGFVFGYTF
TRBV30,few,TRBJ1-6,TRBD1,TGTGCCTGGAGATCTGGACAGGTTGAATCACCCCTCCACTTT,CAWRSGQVESPLHF
TRBV7-9,NA,TRBJ1-2,NA,TGTGCCAGCAGCTTAGCGTCAGGGAACTATGGCTACACCTTC,CASSLASGNYGYTF
TRBV18,NA,TRBJ1-2,NA,TGTGCCAGCTCACCAATGGGGGGGCGCACCTATGGCTACACCTTC,CASSPMGGRTYGYTF
TRBV30,few,TRBJ2-7,NA,TGTGCCTGGACTGGCACCGGGGGCGAGCAGTACTTC,CAWTGTGGEQYF
TRBV7-2,NA,TRBJ1-6,NA,TGTGCCAGCAGCTTCAGAACGACTTACCACTATAATTCACCCCTCCACTTT,CASSFRTTYHYNSPLHF
TRBV6-5,NA,TRBJ1-1,TRBD1,TGTGCCAGCAGTGCTGACAGGGCGCTAAACACTGAAGCTTTCTTT,CASSADRALNTEAFF
TRBV7-8,NA,TRBJ2-1,TRBD2,TGTGCCAGCAGCGCCCCGACTAGCGAGGGTAACAATGAGCAGTTCTTC,CASSAPTSEGNNEQFF
TRBV25-1,NA,TRBJ1-4,NA,TGTGCCAGCAGTGAACCTTATAATGAAAAACTGTTTTTT,CASSEPYNEKLFF
TRBV10-2,NA,TRBJ2-7,TRBD1,TGCGCCAGCACGGGACAGGTCGGGTACGAGCAGTACTTC,CASTGQVGYEQYF
TRBV5-4,NA,TRBJ2-6,NA,TGTGCCAGCAGCTTGGTCCTATCAACCAACGTCCTGACTTTC,CASSLVLSTNVLTF
TRBV9,NA,TRBJ2-1,TRBD1,TGTGCCAGCAGCGTAGGCGGACAGGGCCCTCGGGATGAGCAGTTCTTC,CASSVGGQGPRDEQFF
TRBV6-5,NA,TRBJ1-2,TRBD1,TGTGCCAGCAGTCCTAGAGGGACAGCCAACTATGGCTACACCTTC,CASSPRGTANYGYTF
TRBV2,NA,TRBJ2-1,NA,TGTGCCAGCAGTGAAGGGATAACCTTAGCCCATGAGCAGTTCTTC,CASSEGITLAHEQFF
TRBV4-1,NA,TRBJ2-3,TRBD2,TGCGCCAGCAGCCAACATCCCTTGTCGGGACTAGCGGGGGATCGCACAGATACGCAGTATTTT,CASSQHPLSGLAGDRTDTQYF
TRBV30,NA,TRBJ2-1,NA,TGTGCCTGGAGCGCCGGGGGGCCTGGTGAGCAGTTCTTC,CAWSAGGPGEQFF
TRBV2,NA,TRBJ2-5,TRBD1,TGTGCCAGCAGTGAAAGAGGGGGCAATACCCAAGAGACCCAGTACTTC,CASSERGGNTQETQYF
TRBV6-5,few,TRBJ2-7,TRBD1,TGTGCCAGCAGTTACTCTAGGGACAGCTCCTACGAGCAGTACTTC,CASSYSRDSSYEQYF
TRBV7-2,NA,TRBJ1-4,NA,TGTGCCAGCAGCTCCCAGACTGGCGATAATGAAAAACTGTTTTTT,CASSSQTGDNEKLFF
TRBV11-2,few,TRBJ1-1,NA,TGTGCCAGCAGCTTAGTCACGGACACTGAAGCTTTCTTT,CASSLVTDTEAFF
TRBV19,NA,TRBJ1-2,NA,TGTGCCAGTAGCTCGGACAGCTATGGCTACACCTTC,CASSSDSYGYTF
TRBV5-6,once,TRBJ1-4,TRBD1,TGTGCCAGCAGCTTGACCTCCGGGACAGGGGCTAATGAAAAACTGTTTTTT,CASSLTSGTGANEKLFF
TRBV5-8,NA,TRBJ1-1,NA,TGTGCCAGCAGTCAGTCTATCGGGGATTACTCTGAAGCTTTCTTT,CASSQSIGDYSEAFF
TRBV14,NA,TRBJ2-7,NA,TGTGCCAGCAGCCGTAGAGGGTTATCGCTTCCCTACGAGCAGTACTTC,CASSRRGLSLPYEQYF
TRBV14,NA,TRBJ2-7,NA,TGTGCCAGCAGCCAAAGGTTACAGATCTACGAGCAGTACTTC,CASSQRLQIYEQYF
TRBV11-2,NA,TRBJ2-3,TRBD2,TGTGCCAGCAGCTCAAGCGGGGGTCCGCTAGATACGCAGTATTTT,CASSSSGGPLDTQYF
TRBV7-9,NA,TRBJ2-5,TRBD1,TGTGCCAGCAGCTCGGGACAGGCCCAAGAGACCCAGTACTTC,CASSSGQAQETQYF
TRBV5-1,once,TRBJ2-3,TRBD1,TGCGCCAGCAGCCCAGGGGGTCTGAGCGCAGATACGCAGTATTTT,CASSPGGLSADTQYF
TRBV29-1,NA,TRBJ1-2,NA,TGCAGCGTTGAAACAGGCCCTCGAGGCTACACCTTC,CSVETGPRGYTF
TRBV10-3,NA,TRBJ2-5,TRBD2,TGTGCCATCAGTGATGGGACTAGCGGGACGAAGCAAGAGACCCAGTACTTC,CAISDGTSGTKQETQYF
TRBV6-5,NA,TRBJ1-2,TRBD1,TGTGCCAGCAGTCCGACAGGGGGGGACGGCTACACCTTC,CASSPTGGDGYTF
TRBV6-1,NA,TRBJ1-1,NA,TGTGCCAGCAGTGACCCGGGGGGGGCCCGGATTCAAGCTTTCTTT,CASSDPGGARIQAFF
TRBV6-5,NA,TRBJ2-7,TRBD1,TGTGCCAGCAGCGTTACGGGGACAGGCTACGAGCAGTACTTC,CASSVTGTGYEQYF
TRBV5-1,NA,TRBJ1-3,NA,TGCGCCAGCAGCTTGGCCCCGGGAAACACCATATATTTT,CASSLAPGNTIYF
TRBV5-6,once,TRBJ1-1,NA,TGTGCCAGCAGCTTGCTTGCCCTAGGCACTGAAGCTTTCTTT,CASSLLALGTEAFF
TRBV4-1,NA,TRBJ2-7,TRBD1,TGCGCCAGCAGCCCCCGCCCGGGACAGGGGGACTACGAGCAGTACTTC,CASSPRPGQGDYEQYF